Below, 11 T cell receptor beta chains from the same sample are listed, as sequenced in a study of CD8+ T cells in alopecia areata. Sequencing relied on a cDNA template that was reverse transcribed from extracted RNA. Data came from immunoSEQ multiplex PCR; TCRdb stores just in-frame clones and leaves some out. In the table there are some 150,000 clones, around 64% of which are singletons. Sequenced here: CD8+ T cells sorted from blood, sampled at week 0. Receptor source: a human donor with alopecia areata.

The J gene is TRBJ1-6, the V gene TRBV6-5; no clear D gene. Germline V gene lookup returns CDR1 MNHEY and CDR2 SVGAGI. Between the trimmed V and J ends, which lost 3 bases and 4 bases, there was a span of 10 bases. CDR3 length equals 15 residues. The CDR3 sequence: CASSYGLGYNSPLHF. The CDR3 DNA sequence: TGTGCCAGCAGTTATGGGCTGGGGTATAATTCACCCCTCCACTTT.

The CDR3 nucleotides are TGTGCCTTCCGCGGGGGGTCAGATACGCAGTATTTT. It specifies CAFRGGSDTQYF. The chain carries TRBV30 and TRBJ2-3; TRBD2 aligns across 8 bases. This CDR3 has 12 residues. Germline values: CDR1 GTSNPN, CDR2 SVGIG (reference sequence). Trimming at V came to 7 bases and at J to 4 bases, leaving 4 bases not matched to a gene.

The chain joins TRBV4-1 to TRBJ2-5; 8 bases fit TRBD1. Germline V lookup: CDR1 MGHRA, CDR2 YSYEKL. This CDR3 has 18 residues. V lost 0 bases, J lost 3 bases, and 12 bases stayed unmatched. The chain's CDR3 is CASSQDGGTGARKETQYF. CDR3 DNA sequence: TGCGCCAGCAGCCAAGATGGGGGGACAGGAGCCCGAAAAGAGACCCAGTACTTC.

As regards this clone: This specimen includes other DNA sequences encoding the same CDR3. V gene TRBV5-1 combines with J gene TRBJ1-1, with D unclear. This CDR3 has 13 amino acids. V was trimmed by 0 bases and J by 1 base, leaving 4 bases between them. Per the germline V gene, CDR1 is SGHRS and CDR2 is YFSETQ. The CDR3 region has the DNA TGCGCCAGCAGCTTGGCGGGGAACACTGAAGCTTTCTTT. It encodes CASSLAGNTEAFF. The full variable domain, completed using reference TRBV5-1 and TRBJ1-1, is KAGVTQTPRYLIKTRGQQVTLSCSPISGHRSVSWYQQTPGQGLQFLFEYFSETQRNKGNFPGRFSGRQFSNSRSEMNVSTLELGDSALYLCASSLAGNTEAFFGQGTRLTVV.

There are a few counts of this clone. The rearrangement links TRBV7-9 to TRBJ1-5; tentatively, D is TRBD1 (6 bases). This CDR3 contains 14 residues. Germline CDR1 reads SEHNR; CDR2 reads FQNEAQ (reference sequence). V gave up 4 bases and J gave up 4 bases, with 11 bases separating them. This CDR3 reads CASSSQGPNQPQHF. Here the CDR3 DNA reads TGTGCCAGCAGCTCACAGGGCCCAAATCAGCCCCAGCATTTT. The variable domain in full, with the rest retrieved from reference TRBV7-9 and TRBJ1-5, is DTGVSQNPRHKITKRGQNVTFRCDPISEHNRLYWYRQTLGQGPEFLTYFQNEAQLEKSRLLSDRFSAERPKGSFSTLEIQRTEQGDSAMYLCASSSQGPNQPQHFGDGTRLSIL.

This clone was detected only once. The gene calls are TRBV14 and TRBJ2-5; TRBD1 matches at 7 bases. The CDR3 length is 14 residues. Germline V gene sequence: CDR1 SGHDN, CDR2 FVKESK. V lost 1 base to trimming and J lost 5 bases; unmatched junction nucleotides: 4. The CDR3 bases are TGTGCCAGCAGCCAAGGGGCCAGGGGGGAGACCCAGTACTTC. Translating gives CASSQGARGETQYF.

The chain joins TRBV11-2 to TRBJ1-1; TRBD1 might be the D (5 bases). The V and J ends lost 4 bases and 4 bases respectively, with 7 bases between them. CDR1 and CDR2 from the germline V gene are SGHAT and FQNNGV. The CDR3 runs to 12 residues. DNA of the CDR3: TGTGCCAGCAGCTCCGGGACCACTGAAGCTTTCTTT. Translating gives CASSSGTTEAFF.

V gene TRBV6-6 combines with J gene TRBJ1-1, with 8 bases matching TRBD1. The CDR3 sequence is 11 residues long. V shed 4 bases, J shed 12 bases, and the junction held 4 bases outside the gene matches. Germline V gene lookup returns CDR1 MNHNY and CDR2 SVGAGI (reference sequence). CDR3 loop: CASSLDRETFF. DNA for the CDR3: TGTGCCAGCAGTTTGGACAGGGAAACTTTCTTT.

The rearrangement links TRBV13 to TRBJ1-3, with D possibly matching TRBD1 (6 bases). Near its end, the DNA agrees better with TRBJ2-2, so the J call may be wrong. The CDR3 is 14 residues long. Germline loops: CDR1 PRHDT, CDR2 FYEKMQ (reference sequence). CDR3 DNA sequence: TGTGCCAGCAGCCCCACAGGGCACACCGGGGAGCTGTTTTTT. Its translation: CASSPTGHTGELFF.

This clone has only one observation. The chain joins TRBV5-1 to TRBJ2-1; no firm D call. V gave up 0 bases and J gave up 5 bases, with 9 bases separating them. The CDR3 runs to 14 residues. In germline, CDR1 is SGHRS, CDR2 YFSETQ. In DNA, the CDR3 is TGCGCCAGCAGCTTGGGGGGAATGAACAATGAGCAGTTCTTC. It codes for CASSLGGMNNEQFF. The variable domain in full, with the rest retrieved from reference TRBV5-1 and TRBJ2-1, is KAGVTQTPRYLIKTRGQQVTLSCSPISGHRSVSWYQQTPGQGLQFLFEYFSETQRNKGNFPGRFSGRQFSNSRSEMNVSTLELGDSALYLCASSLGGMNNEQFFGPGTRLTVL.

The V call is TRBV2, the J call TRBJ1-4; no clear D gene. CDR1 is SNHLY, CDR2 FYNNEI, per germline. V lost 8 bases and J lost 6, with 19 bases in between. The CDR3 contains 15 residues. In DNA form, the CDR3 reads TGTGCCAGCCGCCCGACAAGTCGCGGGGATGAAAAACTGTTTTTT. The encoded protein is CASRPTSRGDEKLFF.